These 6 T cell receptor beta chains were all obtained from the same sample, sequenced in a study of long-term antiretroviral therapy in people with HIV. Runs used v3.0 of the immunoSEQ assay and were done at survey level. Clones were sequenced by immunoSEQ multiplex PCR, and TCRdb holds only the in-frame ones, with some missing. Of roughly 23,000 clones in the sample, roughly 80% were seen once. Sequencing used unsorted PBMCs, obtained 1.9 years after starting antiretroviral therapy. These receptors were collected from a woman in her fifties or sixties with HIV.

This clone came up a few times. The V gene is TRBV27, the J gene TRBJ1-1; D gene unclear. V was clipped by 4 bases and J by 2 bases, with 11 bases between them. The CDR3 has 14 amino acids. Germline V lookup: CDR1 MNHEY, CDR2 SMNVEV (reference sequence). The CDR3 bases are TGTGCCAGCAGTTGGGCAGATCGAAACACTGAAGCTTTCTTT. Protein product: CASSWADRNTEAFF.

The chain joins TRBV19 to TRBJ1-3, with TRBD1 matching over 7 bases. CDR3 length equals 17 residues. Per the germline V gene, CDR1 is LNHDA and CDR2 is SQIVND (reference sequence). V shed 1 base and J 0 bases; nucleotides not matched to a gene: 6. CDR3 DNA sequence: TGTGCCAGTAGTATAGCCCGGGACAGCCGCTCTGGAAACACCATATATTTT. Its translation is CASSIARDSRSGNTIYF.

V usage is TRBV6-5 and J usage is TRBJ2-3; TRBD2 is a possible D gene (6 bases). Germline CDR1 is MNHEY and CDR2 is SVGAGI. Trimming shortened V by 0 bases and J by 0 bases, and 10 bases separated the two germline ends. The CDR3 totals 16 residues. The DNA of the CDR3 is TGTGCCAGCAGTTACTCGAATCGGGGGAGCACAGATACGCAGTATTTT. Protein product: CASSYSNRGSTDTQYF.

The chain uses TRBV2 and TRBJ2-7; maybe TRBD1 (6 bases). CDR3 length equals 13 residues. Germline CDR1 SNHLY, CDR2 FYNNEI. The germline V and J ends were trimmed by 3 bases and 3 bases, with 9 bases remaining between them. CDR3 sequence: CASSEDSYYEQYF. The DNA of the CDR3 is TGTGCCAGCAGTGAGGACAGCTACTACGAGCAGTACTTC. Supplemented by reference TRBV2 and TRBJ2-7, the full variable domain reads EPEVTQTPSHQVTQMGQEVILRCVPISNHLYFYWYRQILGQKVEFLVSFYNNEISEKSEIFDDQFSVERPDGSNFTLKIRSTKLEDSAMYFCASSEDSYYEQYFGPGTRLTVT.

The sample holds a few counts of this clone. The V call is TRBV5-4, the J call TRBJ1-2; D may be TRBD1 (6 bases). Germline V lookup: CDR1 SGHNT, CDR2 YYREEE (reference sequence). Trimming cost V 4 bases and J 7 bases, with 14 bases left between them. CDR3 length: 13 amino acids. CDR3 protein: CASSPTRTAGYTF. Here the CDR3 DNA reads TGTGCCAGCAGCCCTACTCGGACAGCTGGCTACACCTTC.

This chain uses TRBV11-2 with TRBJ1-1, with D unclear. Germline V gene lookup returns CDR1 SGHAT and CDR2 FQNNGV. The CDR3 loop spans 12 amino acids. V was pared by 1 base and J by 7 bases, with 7 bases between. CDR3 nucleotide sequence: TGTGCCAGCAGCTTAGGCCGTGGTGAAGCTTTCTTT. Translation: CASSLGRGEAFF.